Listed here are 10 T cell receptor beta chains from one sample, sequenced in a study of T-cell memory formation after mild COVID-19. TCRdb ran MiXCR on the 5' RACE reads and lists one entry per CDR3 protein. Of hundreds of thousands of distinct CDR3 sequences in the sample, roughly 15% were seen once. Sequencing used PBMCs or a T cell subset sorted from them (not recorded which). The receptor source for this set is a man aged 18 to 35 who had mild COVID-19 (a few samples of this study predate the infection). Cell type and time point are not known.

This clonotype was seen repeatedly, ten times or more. The CDR3 loop is CASRYRVIPIQPQHF. The CDR3 nucleotides are TGTGCCAGCAGATACAGGGTTATTCCAATCCAGCCCCAGCATTTT. The genes are TRBV6-6 and TRBJ1-5; D is possibly TRBD1 (6 bases). Germline CDR1 is MNHNY and CDR2 is SVGAGI (reference sequence). The CDR3 extends over 15 amino acids. The V gene lost 6 bases and the J gene lost 7 bases, with 19 bases spanning the gap.

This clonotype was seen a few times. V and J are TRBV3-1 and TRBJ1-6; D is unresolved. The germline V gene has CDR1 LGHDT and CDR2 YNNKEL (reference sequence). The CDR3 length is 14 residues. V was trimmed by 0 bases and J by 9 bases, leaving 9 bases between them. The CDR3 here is CASSQDAVSSPLHF. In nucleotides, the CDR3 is TGTGCCAGCAGCCAAGATGCTGTGAGTTCACCCCTCCACTTT.

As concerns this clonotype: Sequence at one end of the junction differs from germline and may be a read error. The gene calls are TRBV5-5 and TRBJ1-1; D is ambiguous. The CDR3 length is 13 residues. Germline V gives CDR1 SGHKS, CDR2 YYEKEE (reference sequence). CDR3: CASRQPAASALLF. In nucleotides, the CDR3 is TGTGCCAGCAGACAACCCGCGGCTAGTGCGCTTCTCTTT.

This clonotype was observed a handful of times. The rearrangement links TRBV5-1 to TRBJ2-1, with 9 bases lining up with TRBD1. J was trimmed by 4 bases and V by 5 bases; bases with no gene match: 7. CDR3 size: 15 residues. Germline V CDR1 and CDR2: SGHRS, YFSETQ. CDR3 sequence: CASRDGTGSYNEQFF. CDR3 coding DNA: TGCGCCAGCAGGGACGGGACAGGGTCGTACAATGAGCAGTTCTTC.

For the CDR3, the DNA is TGCGCCAGCAGCCCCGGGGACTATCTGCAAGAGACCCAGTACTTC. Translated: CASSPGDYLQETQYF. This chain joins TRBV5-1 and TRBJ2-5; 7 nucleotides line up with TRBD2. With 4 bases clipped from V and 2 bases from J, the junction kept 8 bases outside the gene matches. The CDR3 has 15 residues. Germline CDR1 and CDR2: SGHRS and YFSETQ.

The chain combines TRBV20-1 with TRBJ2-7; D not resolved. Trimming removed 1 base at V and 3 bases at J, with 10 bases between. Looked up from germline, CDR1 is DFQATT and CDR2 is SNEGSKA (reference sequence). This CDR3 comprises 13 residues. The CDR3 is CSARGNGVYEQYF. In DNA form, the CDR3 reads TGCAGTGCTAGAGGGAATGGAGTCTACGAGCAGTACTTC.

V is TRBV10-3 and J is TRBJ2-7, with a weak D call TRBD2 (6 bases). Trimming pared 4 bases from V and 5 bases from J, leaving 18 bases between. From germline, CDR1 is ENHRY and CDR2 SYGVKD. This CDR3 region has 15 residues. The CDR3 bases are TGTGCCATCAGTGCCCAGGCAGCCGCTAGCGACGAGCAGTACTTC. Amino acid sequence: CAISAQAAASDEQYF.

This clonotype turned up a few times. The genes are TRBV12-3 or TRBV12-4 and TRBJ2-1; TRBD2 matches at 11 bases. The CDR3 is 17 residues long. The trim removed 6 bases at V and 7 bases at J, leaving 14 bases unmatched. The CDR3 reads CASRPSSGGLQGNEQFF. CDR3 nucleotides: TGTGCCAGCAGACCCTCTAGCGGGGGGCTTCAGGGGAATGAGCAGTTCTTC.

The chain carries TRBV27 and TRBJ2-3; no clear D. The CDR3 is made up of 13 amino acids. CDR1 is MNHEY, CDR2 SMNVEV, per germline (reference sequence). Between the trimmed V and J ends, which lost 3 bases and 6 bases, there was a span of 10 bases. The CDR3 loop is CASSFTIKDTQYF. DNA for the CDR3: TGTGCCAGCAGTTTCACGATCAAGGATACGCAGTATTTT.

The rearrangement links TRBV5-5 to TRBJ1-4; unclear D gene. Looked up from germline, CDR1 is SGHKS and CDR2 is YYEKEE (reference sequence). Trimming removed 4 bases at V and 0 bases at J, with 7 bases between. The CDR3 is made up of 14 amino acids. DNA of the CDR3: TGTGCCAGCAGCCCTTATACAACTAATGAAAAACTGTTTTTT. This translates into CASSPYTTNEKLFF. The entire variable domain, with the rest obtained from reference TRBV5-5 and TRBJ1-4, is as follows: DAGVTQSPTHLIKTRGQQVTLRCSPISGHKSVSWYQQVLGQGPQFIFQYYEKEERGRGNFPDRFSARQFPNYSSELNVNALLLGDSALYLCASSPYTTNEKLFFGSGTQLSVL.